The 19 T cell receptor beta chains below all came from one sample that was sequenced in a study of cytomegalovirus exposure and HLA in healthy donors. Use of 60 Vbeta and 13 Jbeta primers characterized the PCR. Produced via immunoSEQ multiplex PCR; TCRdb's table is partial and in-frame only. This table holds about 180,000 clones, about 78% found once. The sequenced sample consisted of PBMCs. These receptors all come from a woman aged 50 to 65 in good health and CMV-seropositive.

There are a few counts of this clone. The junction differs from germline at one of its ends, possibly a read error. Other DNA sequences of this sample code for an identical CDR3. This chain uses TRBV7-2 with TRBJ2-7; 7 bases are shared with TRBD2. CDR3 length equals 13 residues. CDR1 is SGHTA and CDR2 is FQGNSA in the germline V gene. The CDR3 sequence: CASSLNGPSGYDF. The CDR3 bases are TGTGCCAGCAGCTTAAACGGTCCTAGCGGCTACGACTTC.

The chain has TRBV30 and TRBJ1-5; D possibly corresponds to TRBD1 (5 bases). Germline lookup yields CDR1 GTSNPN and CDR2 SVGIG (reference sequence). V was clipped by 8 bases and J by 7 bases, with 15 bases between them. This CDR3 has 12 residues. The CDR3 nucleotides read TGTGCCGGAACCAGGGTGTGGCAGCCCCAGCATTTT. It is translated as CAGTRVWQPQHF.

This clone was seen a handful of times. The CDR3 region has the DNA TGTGCCAGCAAGCGCAAGCGGGACAACTCCTACGAGCAGTACTTC. It specifies CASKRKRDNSYEQYF. The rearrangement links TRBV6-5 to TRBJ2-7; TRBD2 is a possible D gene (7 bases). V lost 7 bases, J lost 0 bases, and 16 bases lay in between. Germline V gene sequence: CDR1 MNHEY, CDR2 SVGAGI. The CDR3 loop spans 15 amino acids.

V usage is TRBV10-3 and J usage is TRBJ2-5; TRBD1 aligns across 7 bases. Germline-derived CDR1 and CDR2 are ENHRY and SYGVKD. The CDR3 loop spans 16 amino acids. V gave up 2 bases and J gave up 5 bases; unmatched junction bases: 11. The CDR3: CAISEPNRGAQETQYF. The CDR3 DNA reads TGTGCCATCAGTGAGCCGAACAGGGGCGCCCAGGAGACCCAGTACTTC.

The CDR3 protein is CASSLGTAESYEQYF. The CDR3 DNA reads as TGTGCCAGCAGCTTAGGTACAGCAGAATCCTACGAGCAGTACTTC. The chain joins TRBV7-6 to TRBJ2-7, with D unclear. The CDR3 contains 15 residues. The V end lost 1 base, the J end lost 1 base, and 11 bases lay between the germline ends. Germline loops: CDR1 SGHVS, CDR2 FNYEAQ.

This clone was seen a handful of times. The V call is TRBV5-4, the J call TRBJ2-5; possible D gene TRBD2, 7 bases. CDR1 and CDR2 (germline): SGHNT, YYREEE (reference sequence). V shed 4 bases and J shed 1 base, with 11 bases lying between them. This CDR3 region has 14 residues. CDR3 nucleotides: TGTGCCAGCAGCCTAGGGGGGGGCCAAGAGACCCAGTACTTC. It translates to CASSLGGGQETQYF.

Concerning this clone itself: Relative to the germline gene, one junction end is altered; a read error may explain this. The chain links TRBV4-2 to TRBJ2-3, with D maybe TRBD2 (7 bases). This CDR3 has 17 residues. In germline, CDR1 is LGHNA, CDR2 YNFKEQ. CDR3 region: CASSQGGRGGSTYTQYF. The CDR3 nucleotides read TGTGCCAGCAGCCAAGGAGGGAGGGGGGGAAGCACATATACGCAGTATTTT.

The chain combines TRBV5-1 with TRBJ1-4; no clear D. The V and J ends lost 3 bases and 0 bases respectively, with 6 bases between them. Germline-derived CDR1 and CDR2 are SGHRS and YFSETQ. CDR3 length: 14 residues. Here the CDR3 DNA reads TGCGCCAGCAGCTCGGGAACAACTAATGAAAAACTGTTTTTT. Its translation: CASSSGTTNEKLFF.

The V call is TRBV4-2, the J call TRBJ1-5; D not resolved. CDR3 length: 13 residues. V shed 0 bases and J shed 9 bases, with 9 bases lying between them. Germline V lookup: CDR1 LGHNA, CDR2 YNFKEQ. The CDR3 DNA sequence: TGTGCCAGCAGCCAAGATCAAGGGAGGCCCCAGCATTTT. The encoded protein is CASSQDQGRPQHF.

The chain links TRBV5-8 to TRBJ1-5; D may be TRBD1 (6 bases). The CDR3 is 15 amino acids. The germline V and J ends were trimmed by 0 bases and 3 bases, with 10 bases remaining between them. Germline V gene data show CDR1 as SGHTS and CDR2 as YDEGEE. CDR3 sequence: CASSLGDIHNQPQHF. For the CDR3, the DNA is TGTGCCAGCAGCTTGGGGGACATTCACAATCAGCCCCAGCATTTT.

V usage is TRBV4-1 and J usage is TRBJ1-4, with D perhaps TRBD1 (5 bases). The CDR3 loop spans 16 amino acids. The V end lost 0 bases, the J end lost 7 bases, and 15 bases lay between the germline ends. Germline-derived CDR1 and CDR2 are MGHRA and YSYEKL. This CDR3 is CASSQDSGARGEKLFF. The CDR3 bases are TGCGCCAGCAGCCAAGATAGTGGGGCGCGGGGTGAAAAACTGTTTTTT.

There are a few counts of this clone. The V call is TRBV6-1, the J call TRBJ1-5; D possibly corresponds to TRBD1 (5 bases). Germline V gives CDR1 MNHNS, CDR2 SASEGT. The CDR3 is 14 amino acids. Trimming cost V 10 bases and J 2 bases, with 15 bases left between them. DNA for the CDR3: TGTGCCATCTCGACAGCGACGGGCAATCAGCCCCAGCATTTT. Its translation: CAISTATGNQPQHF.

The chain couples TRBV5-1 to TRBJ2-3; 9 bases match TRBD2. The germline V gene has CDR1 SGHRS and CDR2 YFSETQ. Trimming cost V 4 bases and J 2 bases; bases outside gene matches: 5. This CDR3 contains 15 residues. The CDR3 is CASSNAGGTTDTQYF. For the CDR3, the DNA is TGCGCCAGCAGCAACGCGGGGGGGACCACAGATACGCAGTATTTT.

The chain joins TRBV4-1 to TRBJ2-1, with 8 bases that match TRBD2. With 0 bases clipped from V and 4 bases from J, the junction kept 5 bases outside the gene matches. This CDR3 contains 16 residues. CDR1 MGHRA and CDR2 YSYEKL come from the germline V gene. The CDR3 sequence is CASSQDRSGGYNEQFF. For the CDR3, the DNA is TGCGCCAGCAGCCAAGATCGCAGCGGGGGTTACAATGAGCAGTTCTTC.

The genes are TRBV27 and TRBJ2-5, with 9 bases lining up with TRBD1. This CDR3 spans 15 amino acids. The V segment lost 7 bases and the J segment 4 bases; nucleotides outside the gene matches: 10. The germline V gene encodes CDR1 MNHEY and CDR2 SMNVEV (reference sequence). CDR3 sequence (DNA): TGTGCCAGCAAATCTGGGACAGGGATACTAGAGACCCAGTACTTC. It encodes CASKSGTGILETQYF.

The V gene is TRBV9, the J gene TRBJ1-2, with 7 bases matching TRBD1. Looked up from germline, CDR1 is SGDLS and CDR2 is YYNGEE. This CDR3 has 14 residues. V lost 4 bases, J lost 8 bases, and 11 bases stayed unmatched. CDR3 nucleotides: TGTGCCAGCAGCTTCCTCTCTAGGGGGCTCGGCTACACCTTC. It yields the protein CASSFLSRGLGYTF.

This rearrangement joins TRBV25-1 to TRBJ1-2; the match to TRBD1 covers 11 bases. V shed 9 bases and J 7 bases; nucleotides not matched to a gene: 4. The length of the CDR3 is 12 residues. Germline values: CDR1 MGHDK, CDR2 SYGVNS. CDR3 residues: CASGQGALGYTF. The CDR3 DNA reads as TGTGCCAGTGGACAGGGGGCGCTTGGCTACACCTTC.

V and J are TRBV7-9 and TRBJ2-7; tentative D call: TRBD1 (6 bases). Deletions cut 7 bases from V and 7 bases from J, with 20 bases between. Germline V gene lookup returns CDR1 SEHNR and CDR2 FQNEAQ (reference sequence). CDR3 length equals 14 residues. DNA of the CDR3: TGTGCCAGCAACCCCGGGACACAACCCTGGGAGCAGTACTTC. Translation gives CASNPGTQPWEQYF.

This clone was counted once. The chain recombines TRBV10-2 with TRBJ2-5; a possible D gene is TRBD2 (5 bases). The germline V and J ends were trimmed by 6 bases and 4 bases, with 9 bases remaining between them. The length of the CDR3 is 12 residues. CDR1 WSHSY and CDR2 SAAADI come from the germline V gene. In DNA form, the CDR3 reads TGCGCCAGCAGCGGCGGGCGAGAGACCCAGTACTTC. Amino acid sequence: CASSGGRETQYF.